The next 6 T cell receptor beta chains were all read from a single sample in a study of OX40 agonist ivuxolimab in advanced cancers. Receptor amplification or capture employed the immunoSEQ multiplex PCR assay. As stored in TCRdb, this immuneACCESS dataset retains in-frame rearrangements with V and J assigned. A fraction of the clones does not appear; measured against another copy, unresolved V genes explain less than half of the discrepancy, and the remainder lacks a known reason. This sample lists about 98,000 clones; 85% to 95% were detected once. Of the sample, about 0.27% is held by the ten largest clones. Specimen: CD4+ or CD8+ T cells sorted from blood, collected in a trial of the OX40 agonist ivuxolimab. These receptors were obtained from an adult with an advanced solid tumor such as melanoma, head and neck, liver or kidney cancer.

The count of this clone is one. This chain joins TRBV6-5 and TRBJ1-2; a weak D match, TRBD1 (5 bases). This CDR3 is built from 16 residues. Trimming shortened V by 1 base and J by 0 bases, and 12 bases separated the two germline ends. CDR1 MNHEY and CDR2 SVGAGI come from the germline V gene. This CDR3 reads CASSYYGAEANYGYTF. The CDR3, as DNA: TGTGCCAGCAGTTACTATGGGGCAGAAGCTAACTATGGCTACACCTTC.

V is TRBV18 and J is TRBJ2-6, with TRBD1 identical over 10 bases. The germline CDR1 and CDR2 sequences are KGHSH and LQKENI. CDR3 length equals 17 residues. The trim removed 3 bases at V and 2 bases at J, leaving 4 bases unmatched. CDR3: CASSPGQGKAGANVLTF. CDR3 sequence (DNA): TGTGCCAGCTCACCGGGACAGGGGAAGGCTGGGGCCAACGTCCTGACTTTC. Based on the CDR3 plus reference TRBV18 and TRBJ2-6, the full variable domain is NAGVMQNPRHLVRRRGQEARLRCSPMKGHSHVYWYRQLPEEGLKFMVYLQKENIIDESGMPKERFSAEFPKEGPSILRIQQVVRGDSAAYFCASSPGQGKAGANVLTFGAGSRLTVL.

This sequence joins TRBV7-2 and TRBJ1-4, with TRBD1 as a possible D gene (5 bases). Germline CDR1 and CDR2: SGHTA and FQGNSA. The CDR3 totals 17 residues. The ends were cut back, 2 bases at V and 6 bases at J, with 19 bases in the middle. The CDR3 sequence is CASSLSWAWGGYEKLFF. The CDR3 DNA sequence: TGTGCCAGCAGCTTATCATGGGCATGGGGGGGTTATGAAAAACTGTTTTTT. Variable domain in full (rest from reference TRBV7-2 and TRBJ1-4): GAGVSQSPSNKVTEKGKDVELRCDPISGHTALYWYRQSLGQGLEFLIYFQGNSAPDKSGLPSDRFSAERTGGSVSTLTIQRTQQEDSAVYLCASSLSWAWGGYEKLFFGSGTQLSVL.

V is TRBV28 and J is TRBJ1-5; a weak D match, TRBD1 (5 bases). The germline V gene has CDR1 MDHEN and CDR2 SYDVKM. The CDR3 has 14 amino acids. Trimming shortened V by 3 bases and J by 5 bases, and 11 bases separated the two germline ends. The CDR3 reads CASSFSGVYQPQHF. In DNA, the CDR3 is TGTGCCAGCAGTTTTTCGGGGGTCTATCAGCCCCAGCATTTT. The complete variable domain, with remaining parts taken from reference TRBV28 and TRBJ1-5, reads DVKVTQSSRYLVKRTGEKVFLECVQDMDHENMFWYRQDPGLGLRLIYFSYDVKMKEKGDIPEGYSVSREKKERFSLILESASTNQTSMYLCASSFSGVYQPQHFGDGTRLSIL.

The chain combines TRBV9 with TRBJ1-2; maybe TRBD1 (5 bases). Looked up from germline, CDR1 is SGDLS and CDR2 is YYNGEE. The CDR3 runs 13 residues. Trimming pared 0 bases from V and 8 bases from J, leaving 11 bases between. The CDR3 sequence is CASSVAGSGGYTF. The CDR3 DNA is TGTGCCAGCAGCGTAGCAGGGTCCGGAGGCTACACCTTC.

The chain uses TRBV28 and TRBJ2-1, with TRBD1 matching 10 bases. The CDR3 has 15 residues. The junction had 10 bases not matched to a gene; V was cut back by 6 bases and J by 8 bases. Per the germline V gene, CDR1 is MDHEN and CDR2 is SYDVKM. The CDR3 DNA follows: TGTGCCAGCAGCCAAGTGGGGACAGGGGCGGATGAGCAGTTCTTC. Its translation is CASSQVGTGADEQFF.